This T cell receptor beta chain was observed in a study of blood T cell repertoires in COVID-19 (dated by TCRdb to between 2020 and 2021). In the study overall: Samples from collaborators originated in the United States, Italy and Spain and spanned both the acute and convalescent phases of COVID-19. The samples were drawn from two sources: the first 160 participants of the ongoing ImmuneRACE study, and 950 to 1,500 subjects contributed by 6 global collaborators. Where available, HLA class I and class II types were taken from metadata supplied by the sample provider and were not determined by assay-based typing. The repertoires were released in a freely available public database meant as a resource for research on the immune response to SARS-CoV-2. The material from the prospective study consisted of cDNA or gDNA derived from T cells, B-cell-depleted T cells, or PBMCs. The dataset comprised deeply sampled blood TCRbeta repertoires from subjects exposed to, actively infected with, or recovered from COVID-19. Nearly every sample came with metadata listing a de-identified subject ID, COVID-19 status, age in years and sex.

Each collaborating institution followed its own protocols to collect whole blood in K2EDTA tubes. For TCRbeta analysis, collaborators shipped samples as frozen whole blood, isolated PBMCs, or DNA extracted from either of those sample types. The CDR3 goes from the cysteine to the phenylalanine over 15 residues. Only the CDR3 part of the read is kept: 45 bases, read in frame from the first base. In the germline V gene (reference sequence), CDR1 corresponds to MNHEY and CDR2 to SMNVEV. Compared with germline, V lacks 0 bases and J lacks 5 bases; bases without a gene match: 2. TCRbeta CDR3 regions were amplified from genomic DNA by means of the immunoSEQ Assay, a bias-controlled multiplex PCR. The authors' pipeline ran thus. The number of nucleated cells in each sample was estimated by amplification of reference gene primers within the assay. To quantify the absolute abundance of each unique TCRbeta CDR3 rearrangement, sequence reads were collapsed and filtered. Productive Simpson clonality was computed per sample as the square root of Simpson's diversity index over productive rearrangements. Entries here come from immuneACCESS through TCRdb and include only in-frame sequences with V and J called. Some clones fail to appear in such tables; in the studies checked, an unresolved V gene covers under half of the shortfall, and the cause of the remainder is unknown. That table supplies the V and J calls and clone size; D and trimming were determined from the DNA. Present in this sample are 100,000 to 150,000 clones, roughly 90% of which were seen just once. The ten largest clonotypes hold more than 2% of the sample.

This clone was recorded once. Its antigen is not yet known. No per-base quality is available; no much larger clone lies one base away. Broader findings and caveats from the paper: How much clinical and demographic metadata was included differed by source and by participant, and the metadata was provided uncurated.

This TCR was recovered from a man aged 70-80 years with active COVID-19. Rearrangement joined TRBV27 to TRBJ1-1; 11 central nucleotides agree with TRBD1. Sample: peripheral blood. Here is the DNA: TGTGCCAGCAGTTTATCGGACAGGGGGCTTACTGAAGCTTTCTTT. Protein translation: CASSLSDRGLTEAFF.